The rows below give T cell receptor beta chains drawn from one sample of a study of blood T cell repertoires in COVID-19. Repertoires were generated with immunoSEQ multiplex PCR, while TCRdb's copy carries only in-frame clones and drops some. The sample has 170,000 or so clones, around nine tenths seen once. The sample consisted of peripheral blood. The receptors originated from a woman in her 70s with COVID-19, enrolled during active disease. CDR3s include the opening cysteine and the closing phenylalanine or tryptophan. The D gene is left open where the match is weak. Expanded clones are given a class, and other clones once, few, many or no size at all.

cdr3_length	v_call	clone_size	j_call	d_call	cdr3_aa	cdr3_nt
15	TRBV5-6	.	TRBJ2-3	TRBD2	CASSPLAGATDTQYF	TGTGCCAGCAGCCCACTAGCGGGAGCCACAGATACGCAGTATTTT
15	TRBV5-4	.	TRBJ2-7	.	CASSSDAYSSNEQYF	TGTGCCAGCAGCTCCGACGCATATAGTAGCAACGAGCAGTACTTC
15	TRBV5-1	.	TRBJ2-1	.	CASSQEAISYNEQFF	TGCGCCAGCAGCCAGGAGGCTATCTCCTACAATGAGCAGTTCTTC
12	TRBV3-1/TRBV3-2	.	TRBJ1-1	.	CASSQLSTEAFF	TGTGCCAGCAGCCAACTTAGCACTGAAGCTTTCTTT
14	TRBV19	few	TRBJ2-7	.	CASRPRQDSYEQYF	TGTGCCAGTAGACCTCGACAGGACTCCTACGAGCAGTACTTC
16	TRBV6-6	once	TRBJ1-3	TRBD1	CASSKLGQGEGNTIYF	TGTGCCAGCAGTAAACTGGGACAGGGGGAGGGAAACACCATATATTTT
15	TRBV28	.	TRBJ2-3	TRBD2	CASSAPGGGPGTQYF	TGTGCCAGCAGTGCACCTGGGGGAGGGCCGGGTACGCAGTATTTT
16	TRBV5-1	.	TRBJ2-3	TRBD2	CASSLAGTSGTDTQYF	TGCGCCAGCAGCTTGGCCGGGACTAGCGGCACAGATACGCAGTATTTT
15	TRBV6-5	.	TRBJ2-1	.	CASSYSRDSYNEQFF	TGTGCCAGCAGTTACTCCCGGGACTCCTACAATGAGCAGTTCTTC
15	TRBV19	.	TRBJ2-1	TRBD2	CASSISSGHYNEQFF	TGTGCCAGTAGTATTTCTAGCGGGCACTACAATGAGCAGTTCTTC
18	TRBV5-1	.	TRBJ2-3	TRBD1	CASSSTPGQGYLKDTQYF	TGCGCCAGCAGCAGCACCCCGGGACAGGGGTATCTTAAAGATACGCAGTATTTT
13	TRBV27	.	TRBJ2-3	TRBD2	CATKREVTDTQYF	TGTGCCACAAAGCGGGAGGTCACAGATACGCAGTATTTT
15	TRBV7-9	.	TRBJ1-1	.	CASSLMGRGNTEAFF	TGTGCCAGCAGCTTAATGGGCAGGGGGAACACTGAAGCTTTCTTT
15	TRBV10-3	.	TRBJ1-5	TRBD1	CAHHPGQGSNQPQHF	TGTGCCCATCACCCCGGACAGGGTAGCAATCAGCCCCAGCATTTT
15	TRBV9	.	TRBJ2-7	TRBD1	CASSVAGTGRMEQYF	TGTGCCAGCAGCGTAGCGGGGACAGGCCGTATGGAGCAGTACTTC
16	TRBV28	.	TRBJ1-5	TRBD1	CASSSQGVSSNQPQHF	TGTGCCAGCAGTTCACAGGGGGTAAGTAGCAATCAGCCCCAGCATTTT
14	TRBV4-1	.	TRBJ2-2	.	CASSQVLVTGELFF	TGCGCCAGCAGCCAAGTATTAGTAACCGGGGAGCTGTTTTTT
15	TRBV3-1/TRBV3-2	.	TRBJ2-1	TRBD1	CASSPYGQGYNEQFF	TGTGCCAGCAGCCCCTACGGACAGGGGTACAATGAGCAGTTCTTC
16	TRBV4-2	.	TRBJ2-1	.	CASSQDSLGVNNEQFF	TGTGCCAGCAGCCAAGATAGTCTAGGGGTGAACAATGAGCAGTTCTTC
15	TRBV10-3	.	TRBJ2-5	TRBD2	CAISEGLAVGETQYF	TGTGCCATCAGTGAGGGACTAGCAGTCGGCGAGACCCAGTACTTC
15	TRBV30	.	TRBJ1-1	.	CAWSVIQGSNTEAFF	TGTGCCTGGAGTGTAATTCAGGGATCGAACACTGAAGCTTTCTTT
16	TRBV5-4	.	TRBJ1-2	TRBD1	CASSHGTEHLNYGYTF	TGTGCCAGCAGCCACGGGACAGAACACCTTAACTATGGCTACACCTTC
14	TRBV5-6	.	TRBJ1-4	.	CASSLGRSNEKLFF	TGTGCCAGCAGCTTGGGGCGGAGTAATGAAAAACTGTTTTTT
15	TRBV5-1	.	TRBJ2-1	TRBD2	CASSFPSGRNNEQFF	TGCGCCAGCAGCTTCCCTAGCGGGAGAAACAATGAGCAGTTCTTC
13	TRBV27	.	TRBJ1-3	.	CASSLSERNTIYF	TGTGCCAGCAGTTTATCGGAGAGAAACACCATATATTTT
14	TRBV2	.	TRBJ1-6	.	CASNRNRENSPLHF	TGTGCCAGCAACAGGAACAGAGAAAATTCACCCCTCCACTTT
16	TRBV10-3	few	TRBJ1-6	TRBD1	CAISITRGTGGEGLHF	TGTGCCATCAGTATAACCCGTGGGACAGGGGGCGAAGGCCTCCACTTT
14	TRBV30	.	TRBJ2-7	TRBD2	CAWSVAGVSYEQYF	TGTGCCTGGAGTGTAGCGGGAGTTTCCTACGAGCAGTACTTC
14	TRBV7-6	.	TRBJ2-3	.	CASSFETNTDTQYF	TGTGCCAGCAGCTTCGAAACTAACACAGATACGCAGTATTTT
13	TRBV30	.	TRBJ2-5	TRBD1	CAWGTTGWETQYF	TGTGCCTGGGGCACGACAGGGTGGGAGACCCAGTACTTC
17	TRBV23-1	.	TRBJ2-5	TRBD1	CASRPGTTGSVGETQYF	TGCGCCAGCAGGCCCGGCACGACAGGGTCCGTGGGAGAGACCCAGTACTTC
13	TRBV11-3	.	TRBJ2-7	.	CASSETDSYEQYF	TGTGCCAGCAGCGAAACCGACAGCTACGAGCAGTACTTC
12	TRBV9	once	TRBJ1-1	.	CASSGWGAEAFF	TGTGCCAGCAGTGGATGGGGGGCTGAAGCTTTCTTT
14	TRBV27	.	TRBJ1-2	TRBD1	CASRQQGAGYGYTF	TGTGCCAGCAGGCAACAGGGGGCTGGCTATGGCTACACCTTC
15	TRBV7-9	.	TRBJ2-6	.	CASSFQSGGANVLTF	TGTGCCAGCAGCTTTCAAAGCGGAGGGGCCAACGTCCTGACTTTC
14	TRBV5-1	.	TRBJ1-4	.	CASSLAPGNEKLFF	TGCGCCAGCAGCTTGGCCCCAGGGAATGAAAAACTGTTTTTT
15	TRBV2	once	TRBJ2-7	TRBD1	CASIQRTGSSYEQYF	TGTGCCAGCATTCAGAGGACAGGTAGCTCCTACGAGCAGTACTTC
16	TRBV6-2/TRBV6-3	.	TRBJ1-2	.	CASSYQAAGRNYGYTF	TGTGCCAGCAGTTACCAGGCCGCAGGGCGTAACTATGGCTACACCTTC
12	TRBV12-5	.	TRBJ1-3	.	CASGFLGNTIYF	TGTGCTAGTGGTTTCCTAGGAAACACCATATATTTT
14	TRBV27	.	TRBJ2-7	.	CASSFGMPEGEQYF	TGTGCCAGCAGTTTCGGGATGCCGGAGGGTGAGCAGTACTTC
16	TRBV27	.	TRBJ2-7	TRBD1	CASSPSTGTASYEQYF	TGTGCCAGCAGCCCCTCTACCGGGACAGCTTCCTACGAGCAGTACTTC
13	TRBV24-1	.	TRBJ1-1	TRBD1	CATRAGGATEAFF	TGTGCCACCAGGGCAGGGGGCGCCACTGAAGCTTTCTTT
13	TRBV27	few	TRBJ1-4	TRBD1	CASSLRGLGKLFF	TGTGCCAGCAGTTTAAGGGGGCTAGGAAAACTGTTTTTT
13	TRBV27	.	TRBJ2-7	.	CASRTGLAYEQYF	TGTGCCAGCAGAACGGGACTGGCCTACGAGCAGTACTTC